What follows are 19 T cell receptor beta chains derived from one specimen sequenced in a study of blood T cell repertoires in COVID-19. Repertoires were generated with immunoSEQ multiplex PCR, while TCRdb's copy carries only in-frame clones and drops some. Of approximately 210,000 clones listed, approximately 90% are singletons. Input material: peripheral blood. The receptors come from a man aged 25 to 40 with acute or convalescent COVID-19.

The CDR3 here is CASSKERGHRGMEDTEAFF. For the CDR3, the DNA is TGTGCCAGCAGCAAAGAGAGGGGGCACAGGGGGATGGAGGACACTGAAGCTTTCTTT. The chain recombines TRBV21-1 with TRBJ1-1; no check of the table's D call, TRBD1, against the DNA was made. TRBV21-1 is shown as a pseudogene. This CDR3 has 19 amino acids.

J is TRBJ1-2 and V is TRBV7-9; TRBD1 might be the D (5 bases). Trimming stripped 5 bases from V and 6 bases from J, with 7 bases between. The germline CDR1 and CDR2 sequences are SEHNR and FQNEAQ (reference sequence). The CDR3 is 11 residues long. The CDR3 here is CASSPGDGYTF. The CDR3 region has the DNA TGTGCCAGCAGCCCGGGGGATGGCTACACCTTC.

The rearrangement links TRBV6-2 or TRBV6-3 to TRBJ1-5; D is perhaps TRBD1 (5 bases). CDR3 length equals 15 residues. The ends were cut back, 2 bases at V and 7 bases at J, with 15 bases in the middle. Germline V CDR1 and CDR2: MNHEY, SVGEGT. The CDR3 DNA is TGTGCCAGCAGTTACGCCGGACACTCAACCCAGCCCCAGCATTTT. Translating it yields CASSYAGHSTQPQHF.

This rearrangement joins TRBV3-1 (or the pseudogene TRBV3-2) to TRBJ1-1; D is possibly TRBD1 (5 bases). V dropped 5 bases and J dropped 6 bases, with 13 bases sitting between them. Germline CDR1 and CDR2: LGHDT and YNNKEL (reference sequence). This CDR3 is 13 amino acids long. The CDR3 loop is CASSRPRGAEAFF. As DNA, the CDR3 is TGTGCCAGCAGCAGACCGCGGGGGGCTGAAGCTTTCTTT.

The chain is built from TRBV15 and TRBJ2-7; D may be TRBD1 (6 bases). Germline-derived CDR1 and CDR2 are LNHNV and YYDKDF (reference sequence). The CDR3 has 14 amino acids. Trimming stripped 5 bases from V and 1 base from J, with 12 bases between. The CDR3 region is CATSVRGGSYEQYF. The CDR3, as DNA: TGTGCCACCAGCGTAAGAGGGGGTTCCTACGAGCAGTACTTC. Full variable domain (outside the CDR3, taken from reference TRBV15 and TRBJ2-7): DAMVIQNPRYQVTQFGKPVTLSCSQTLNHNVMYWYQQKSSQAPKLLFHYYDKDFNNEADTPDNFQSRRPNTSFCFLDIRSPGLGDTAMYLCATSVRGGSYEQYFGPGTRLTVT.

The CDR3 is CASSSKGGWKNTEAFF. The CDR3 nucleotides read TGTGCCAGCAGTTCCAAGGGAGGGTGGAAGAACACTGAAGCTTTCTTT. V usage is TRBV7-9 and J usage is TRBJ1-1; D gene ambiguous. CDR1 and CDR2 (germline): SEHNR, FQNEAQ (reference sequence). The V end lost 6 bases, the J end lost 1 base, and 18 bases lay between the germline ends. The CDR3 extends over 16 amino acids.

V and J are TRBV29-1 and TRBJ1-1, with D hard to call. V gave up 8 bases and J gave up 3 bases, with 13 bases separating them. Germline V gene data show CDR1 as SQVTM and CDR2 as ANQGSEA. The length of the CDR3 is 12 residues. The CDR3 reads CSLVRSDTEAFF. The CDR3 region has the DNA TGCAGCCTCGTGAGGTCTGACACTGAAGCTTTCTTT.

This chain uses TRBV6-4 with TRBJ1-1, with TRBD1 identical over 7 bases. V trimming: 6 bases; J trimming: 0 bases; junction bases outside the gene matches: 4. From germline, CDR1 is MRHNA and CDR2 SNTAGT. There are 14 residues in the CDR3. CDR3 protein: CASRVDRMNTEAFF. The CDR3 DNA follows: TGTGCCAGCAGGGTGGACAGGATGAACACTGAAGCTTTCTTT.

The chain employs TRBV7-2 and TRBJ2-5; TRBD2 aligns across 8 bases. CDR3 length equals 15 residues. After removal of 3 bases from V and 4 bases from J, the junction contained 7 bases not matched to a gene. CDR1 SGHTA and CDR2 FQGNSA come from the germline V gene. In DNA form, the CDR3 reads TGTGCCAGCAGCTTGAACGGGGGGGGTTCAGAGACCCAGTACTTC. Protein product: CASSLNGGGSETQYF.

The chain carries TRBV9 and TRBJ2-1; 14 bases are a match to TRBD2. The V gene's germline CDR1 is SGDLS and CDR2 YYNGEE. The CDR3 is 15 residues long. J was trimmed by 10 bases and V by 0 bases; bases with no gene match: 3. The DNA for the CDR3 is TGTGCCAGCAGCGTAGGACTAGCGGGGGGGTACGAGCAGTTCTTC. Its translation is CASSVGLAGGYEQFF.

J is TRBJ1-1 and V is TRBV7-2; no clear D. V was pared by 5 bases and J by 4 bases, with 11 bases between. The CDR3 contains 13 residues. Germline loops: CDR1 SGHTA, CDR2 FQGNSA. The CDR3 coding sequence is TGTGCCAGCAGCGCCGGGGTGGGCACTGAAGCTTTCTTT. This sequence encodes CASSAGVGTEAFF. Drawing the rest from reference TRBV7-2 and TRBJ1-1, the complete variable domain is GAGVSQSPSNKVTEKGKDVELRCDPISGHTALYWYRQSLGQGLEFLIYFQGNSAPDKSGLPSDRFSAERTGGSVSTLTIQRTQQEDSAVYLCASSAGVGTEAFFGQGTRLTVV.

The chain combines TRBV5-5 with TRBJ2-1, with 9 bases fitting TRBD1. Germline values: CDR1 SGHKS, CDR2 YYEKEE (reference sequence). The V and J ends lost 0 bases and 5 bases, in that order; junction bases with no gene match: 6. The CDR3 runs to 16 residues. CDR3 amino acids: CASSLVLGTGHNEQFF. CDR3 nucleotide sequence: TGTGCCAGCAGCTTGGTCCTTGGGACAGGGCACAATGAGCAGTTCTTC.

The chain joins TRBV3-1 (or the pseudogene TRBV3-2) to TRBJ2-7; 7 nucleotides agree with TRBD1. CDR3 length: 16 amino acids. CDR1 and CDR2 (germline): LGHDT, YNNKEL (reference sequence). V lost 2 bases to trimming and J lost 7 bases; unmatched junction nucleotides: 14. The CDR3, as DNA: TGTGCCAGCAGCCAACCTCAACCGACAGGGCCGTCTGAGCAGTACTTC. It yields the protein CASSQPQPTGPSEQYF.

The chain combines TRBV28 with TRBJ2-6, with a tentative D call TRBD1 (5 bases). The CDR3 is made up of 17 amino acids. Trimming left V 6 bases short and J 0 bases short, with 15 bases between. From germline, CDR1 is MDHEN and CDR2 SYDVKM. The CDR3 here is CASSRDSYSSGANVLTF. The CDR3 DNA is TGTGCCAGCAGCCGCGACAGCTACAGCTCTGGGGCCAACGTCCTGACTTTC.

The V call is TRBV5-5, the J call TRBJ2-1; 11 bases match TRBD2. Trimming at V came to 4 bases and at J to 9 bases, leaving 12 bases not matched to a gene. The CDR3 length is 16 residues. Germline V gene lookup returns CDR1 SGHKS and CDR2 YYEKEE (reference sequence). The CDR3 protein is CASSRDSGRALGEQFF. CDR3 nucleotides: TGTGCCAGCAGCCGGGATAGCGGGAGGGCCCTCGGTGAGCAGTTCTTC.

The chain carries TRBV3-1 (or the pseudogene TRBV3-2) and TRBJ1-6; D gene uncertain. Germline V CDR1 and CDR2: LGHDT, YNNKEL (reference sequence). The CDR3 loop spans 13 amino acids. The germline V and J ends were trimmed by 3 bases and 5 bases, with 5 bases remaining between them. The CDR3 reads CASSQANNSPLHF. CDR3 DNA: TGTGCCAGCAGCCAGGCAAATAATTCACCCCTCCACTTT.

CDR3 DNA sequence: TGTGCCAGCAGTCATCCCCCGCGGGGTATTGATACGCAGTATTTT. Translation gives CASSHPPRGIDTQYF. The rearrangement joins TRBV28 to TRBJ2-3, with a possible D match to TRBD2 (6 bases). The germline V and J ends were trimmed by 5 bases and 6 bases, with 18 bases remaining between them. The length of the CDR3 is 15 residues. The germline V gene has CDR1 MDHEN and CDR2 SYDVKM.

This clone was found once. The genes are TRBV7-9 and TRBJ1-1; 10 bases match TRBD1. V trimming: 4 bases; J trimming: 5 bases; junction bases outside the gene matches: 7. CDR1 SEHNR and CDR2 FQNEAQ come from the germline V gene (reference sequence). This CDR3 has 15 amino acids. In DNA form, the CDR3 reads TGTGCCAGCAGCTCTTGGACAGGGGGGAGTACTGAAGCTTTCTTT. It translates to CASSSWTGGSTEAFF.

J is TRBJ2-7 and V is TRBV5-4; 9 bases map to TRBD1. The CDR3 has 13 amino acids. From germline, CDR1 is SGHNT and CDR2 YYREEE (reference sequence). V was pared by 5 bases and J by 5 bases, with 5 bases of the junction left unmatched. For the CDR3, the DNA is TGTGCCAGCAGAAACAGGGGGCGCCACGAGCAGTACTTC. Translating gives CASRNRGRHEQYF. Full variable domain (outside the CDR3, taken from reference TRBV5-4 and TRBJ2-7): ETGVTQSPTHLIKTRGQQVTLRCSSQSGHNTVSWYQQALGQGPQFIFQYYREEENGRGNFPPRFSGLQFPNYSSELNVNALELDDSALYLCASRNRGRHEQYFGPGTRLTVT.